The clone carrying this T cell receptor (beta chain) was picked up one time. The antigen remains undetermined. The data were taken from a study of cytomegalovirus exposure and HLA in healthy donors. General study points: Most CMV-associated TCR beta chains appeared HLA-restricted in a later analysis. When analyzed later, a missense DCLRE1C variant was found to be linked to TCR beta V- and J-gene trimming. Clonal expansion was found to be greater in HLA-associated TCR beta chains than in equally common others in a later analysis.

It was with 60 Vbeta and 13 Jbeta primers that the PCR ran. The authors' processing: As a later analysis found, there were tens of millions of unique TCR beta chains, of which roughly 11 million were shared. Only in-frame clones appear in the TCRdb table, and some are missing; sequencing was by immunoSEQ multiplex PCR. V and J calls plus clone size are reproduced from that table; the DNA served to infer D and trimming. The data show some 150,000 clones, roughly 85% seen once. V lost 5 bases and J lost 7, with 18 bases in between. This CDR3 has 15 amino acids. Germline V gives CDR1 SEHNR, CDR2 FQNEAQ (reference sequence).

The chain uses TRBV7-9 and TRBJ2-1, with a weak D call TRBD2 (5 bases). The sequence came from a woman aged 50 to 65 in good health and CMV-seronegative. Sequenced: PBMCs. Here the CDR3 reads CASSPVSGNRNEQFF. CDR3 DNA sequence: TGTGCCAGCAGCCCCGTTTCGGGGAACCGAAATGAGCAGTTCTTC.